This TCR beta chain was sequenced for a study of identical twins (dated by TCRdb to 2016 to 2017). In the study overall: To test whether fetal clonotypes persist, this study deep-sequenced TCR alpha and beta repertoires from monozygotic twins, from unrelated adults of various ages, and from cord blood. To rule out contamination, replicate twin experiments were performed at different times with different library preparation protocols.

Libraries were made using 5' RACE. Sequencer: Illumina HiSeq 2000. A universal primer binding site was added through template switching, and the final cDNA carried a unique molecular identifier so that TCR cDNA molecules could be counted accurately. Specific primers in the conserved constant-segment region were used to synthesize first-strand cDNA for the TCR alpha and beta chains. To control for contamination, each cDNA library was double barcoded with a SMART-Mk sample barcode plus Illumina barcodes. TruSeq adapter sequences and Illumina sample barcodes were added in two successive PCR steps. The Illumina HiSeq platform was used with custom primers to sequence TCR alpha and beta cDNA libraries. On the authors' methods: MiGEC processed the raw reads to extract unique molecular identifiers, while MiXCR was used to determine the CDR3 positions. For each individual, recombination models were inferred using an EM algorithm with the repgenHMM and IGoR tools. The analysis of shared clonotypes was done with the tcR package in R, with sharing normalized by the product of cloneset sizes. To study raw recombination free of thymic and clonal selection effects, out-of-frame nonproductive sequences were analyzed. TCRdb reworked the public reads: Q25 trimming with fastp, MiXCR clone assembly, productive beta chains retained. Entries that share a CDR3 protein sequence are merged under the most common genes and DNA. V and J calls and clone size were set by TCRdb, not the authors. This sample lists fewer than 550,000 distinct CDR3 sequences; about 13% were detected once. Approximately 1% of the sample lies in the top ten.

About this clonotype itself: This clone's antigen is unknown. No per-base quality is available; no much larger clone lies one base away.

Results and caveats for the whole study, not just this receptor: Out-of-frame TCR alpha sharing in monozygotic twins was systematically underestimated by recombination models, whereas sharing between unrelated individuals was in agreement with the recombination models. Out-of-frame TCR alpha sequences shared between twins showed an excess of low generation-probability sequences compared with coincidental sharing between unrelated individuals. Invariant T cells such as MAIT and iNKT could partly confound zero-insertion analyses, though diverse VJ usage argued against this for most clonotypes. Abundant cord blood beta clonotypes carried fewer insertions; young adult naive repertoires showed a weaker similar trend, while memory repertoires showed none. Conclusions relied on cross-sectional statistical analysis, since the same donors could not be followed over many years. Excess twin sharing in beta out-of-frame sequences was weaker because fewer shared sequences lowered the signal-to-noise ratio.

Here V drops 4 bases and J drops 7 bases, and the junction holds 8 bases not matched to any gene. Via the germline V gene, CDR1 is MNHEY and CDR2 SVGEGT. Measured from the cysteine to the phenylalanine, the CDR3 is 15 residues long. Solely the CDR3 DNA is kept, with 45 bases framed from the first base. Every donor was a healthy Caucasian. Three pairs of female monozygotic twins, all aged roughly 18 to 30 years, made up the twin cohort. CD4+ and CD8+ T cell populations were isolated with positive isolation kits from Invitrogen. The data were also submitted as part of a second study, on yellow fever vaccine responses in identical twins. Drawing on the second study: The authors reported that the T cell response to vaccination in identical twins appeared partly convergent and partly personalized. The study precisely tracked vaccine-responding T cell clones in identical twins.

The sample comprised CD4+ T cells sorted from blood. The chain is assembled from TRBV6-2 or TRBV6-3 and TRBJ2-1, with TRBD1 matching 9 junction bases. The TCR comes from a woman between 18 and 29 years old in good health. The CDR3 region: CASSLTGGGTNEQFF. The nucleotide sequence is TGTGCCAGCAGTTTAACAGGGGGCGGGACGAATGAGCAGTTCTTC.